This T cell receptor (beta chain) was identified in a study of cytomegalovirus exposure and HLA in healthy donors. TCRdb's table, derived via immunoSEQ multiplex PCR, lists solely in-frame clones and lacks some. The sample yields approximately 190,000 clones, 84% seen once. In regard to this clone: What it binds is unknown.

Study observations and caveats: According to the study, about 180 TCR beta chains were cytomegalovirus-associated.

It was the approximately 120-subject validation cohort, separate from the roughly 700-subject first cohort, to which the donors belonged. Germline loops: CDR1 SQVTM, CDR2 ANQGSEA. J lost 0 bases, V lost 3 bases, and 6 bases had no gene match. This CDR3 has 16 residues. The TCR was taken from a man aged 18 to 35 in good health and CMV-seropositive. The V and J genes are TRBV29-1 and TRBJ2-1, with TRBD2 identical over 9 bases. Sample: PBMCs. The CDR3 protein is CSVEGASGISYNEQFF. The CDR3 nucleotides are TGCAGCGTTGAGGGGGCTAGCGGGATCTCCTACAATGAGCAGTTCTTC.